The 21 T cell receptor beta chains reported below all come from one sample, sequenced in a study of blood T cell repertoires in COVID-19. Data came from immunoSEQ multiplex PCR; TCRdb stores just in-frame clones and leaves some out. The table records approximately 380,000 clones, 88% of them present only once. The sequencing sample was made of PBMCs or T cells enriched from blood (not recorded which). These TCRs come from a woman between 18 and 29 years old who had recovered from COVID-19.

The sample holds one count of this clone. The chain carries TRBV9 and TRBJ1-1; 8 bases fit TRBD1. The ends lost 0 bases at V and 1 base at J; junction bases unmatched: 5. The CDR3 extends over 16 amino acids. Per germline, CDR1 SGDLS and CDR2 YYNGEE. CDR3 residues: CASSVDPGGSNTEAFF. The CDR3 DNA reads as TGTGCCAGCAGCGTAGACCCAGGGGGCTCGAACACTGAAGCTTTCTTT.

The J gene is TRBJ2-1, the V gene TRBV11-3; 9 bases are a match to TRBD2. V lost 7 bases to trimming and J lost 7 bases; unmatched junction nucleotides: 11. The CDR3 totals 15 residues. Germline CDR1 SGHNT, CDR2 YENEEA. Here the CDR3 DNA reads TGTGCCAGCAACGCAGGCGGGGGGGCTTTGAATGAGCAGTTCTTC. Its translation is CASNAGGGALNEQFF.

The V gene is TRBV5-1, the J gene TRBJ2-2, with D uncertain. Trimming took 1 base from V and 1 from J, leaving 11 bases between them. CDR3 size: 16 residues. Germline V gene lookup returns CDR1 SGHRS and CDR2 YFSETQ. The CDR3 DNA reads TGCGCCAGCAGCTTGTATCCGCCAGAGAACACCGGGGAGCTGTTTTTT. Translating gives CASSLYPPENTGELFF.

This rearrangement joins TRBV14 to TRBJ1-1; 10 nucleotides align to TRBD1. The CDR3 extends over 14 amino acids. V was pared by 4 bases and J by 6 bases, with 5 bases of the junction left unmatched. Germline CDR1 is SGHDN and CDR2 is FVKESK. CDR3 nucleotides: TGTGCCAGCAGCCGGGACAGGGGTCGGGCTGAAGCTTTCTTT. It yields the protein CASSRDRGRAEAFF.

The chain recombines TRBV5-6 with TRBJ2-1, with 7 nucleotides matching TRBD1. The V segment lost 1 base and the J segment 6 bases; nucleotides outside the gene matches: 4. There are 14 residues in the CDR3. Germline values: CDR1 SGHDT, CDR2 YYEEEE. CDR3 nucleotides: TGTGCCAGCAGCTTGCCCGGGGACAGCAATGAGCAGTTCTTC. Its protein is CASSLPGDSNEQFF.

In DNA form, the CDR3 reads TGTGCCAGCAGTTACGGGAACGGGGGAGGATTCTATGGCTACACCTTC. Amino acids: CASSYGNGGGFYGYTF. J is TRBJ1-2 and V is TRBV6-5; D is perhaps TRBD1 (5 bases). V was cut by 2 bases and J by 4 bases, with 17 bases left in between. The CDR3 length is 16 residues. CDR1 is MNHEY, CDR2 SVGAGI, per germline.

The V gene is TRBV19, the J gene TRBJ1-1, with 8 bases identical to TRBD1. The CDR3 runs 15 residues. The ends lost 5 bases at V and 2 bases at J; junction bases unmatched: 7. Germline loops: CDR1 LNHDA, CDR2 SQIVND (reference sequence). The CDR3 spells CASSYTGTGNTEAFF. For the CDR3, the DNA is TGTGCCAGTAGTTACACCGGGACAGGCAACACTGAAGCTTTCTTT.

The count of this clone is one. The V call is TRBV27, the J call TRBJ2-2; 7 bases agree with TRBD2. Germline trimming cut 6 bases from V and 2 bases from J; bases unmatched to any gene: 9. Per germline, CDR1 MNHEY and CDR2 SMNVEV (reference sequence). The CDR3 is 16 residues long. The CDR3: CASSLYGGSNTGELFF. The DNA for the CDR3 is TGTGCCAGCAGCCTCTACGGGGGGTCAAACACCGGGGAGCTGTTTTTT.

The chain employs TRBV7-9 and TRBJ2-5; D is perhaps TRBD1 (6 bases). Germline lookup yields CDR1 SEHNR and CDR2 FQNEAQ (reference sequence). The CDR3 has 17 amino acids. The V end lost 4 bases, the J end lost 2 bases, and 20 bases lay between the germline ends. CDR3 residues: CASSSLEAGAFQETQYF. CDR3 DNA: TGTGCCAGCAGCTCCCTTGAAGCAGGGGCCTTTCAAGAGACCCAGTACTTC.

The gene calls are TRBV28 and TRBJ1-6; D remains ambiguous. Germline loops: CDR1 MDHEN, CDR2 SYDVKM. This CDR3 has 14 residues. V lost 2 bases and J 14 bases, leaving 16 bases between the germline ends. The CDR3 DNA follows: TGTGCCAGCAGTTTACCAGGCCTCCCCCAGACCCTCCACTTT. It translates to CASSLPGLPQTLHF.

This chain uses TRBV9 with TRBJ1-6; D gene ambiguous. This CDR3 is 15 amino acids long. Deletions cut 0 bases from V and 6 bases from J, with 10 bases between. Germline lookup yields CDR1 SGDLS and CDR2 YYNGEE. The DNA for the CDR3 is TGTGCCAGCAGCGTAGGGGGAGTCCCTAATTCACCCCTCCACTTT. Translating it yields CASSVGGVPNSPLHF. The full variable domain, its missing parts supplied by reference TRBV9 and TRBJ1-6, is DSGVTQTPKHLITATGQRVTLRCSPRSGDLSVYWYQQSLDQGLQFLIQYYNGEERAKGNILERFSAQQFPDLHSELNLSSLELGDSALYFCASSVGGVPNSPLHFGNGTRLTVT.

The V gene is TRBV27, the J gene TRBJ2-3; 7 nucleotides agree with TRBD2. CDR3 length: 15 amino acids. CDR1 is MNHEY, CDR2 SMNVEV, per germline (reference sequence). Unmatched junction bases numbered 8, after V lost 6 bases and J lost 2 bases. DNA of the CDR3: TGTGCCAGCAGGGTGGCGGGGGAAGTCACAGATACGCAGTATTTT. Protein product: CASRVAGEVTDTQYF.

The rearrangement links TRBV3-1 (or the pseudogene TRBV3-2) to TRBJ1-4; TRBD1 matches at 7 bases. The CDR3 runs 14 residues. The V gene end was trimmed by 4 bases and the J gene end by 5 bases; junction bases not matched to a gene: 4. Germline CDR1 reads LGHDT; CDR2 reads YNNKEL (reference sequence). The CDR3 region has the DNA TGTGCCAGCAGCCCGACAGGGATCAATGAAAAACTGTTTTTT. Its protein product is CASSPTGINEKLFF.

The chain joins TRBV10-3 to TRBJ1-1, with 7 bases fitting TRBD1. This CDR3 contains 18 residues. The V gene's germline CDR1 is ENHRY and CDR2 SYGVKD. The V gene end was trimmed by 11 bases and the J gene end by 0 bases; junction bases not matched to a gene: 21. CDR3 amino acids: CAPSAGPTGTLMNTEAFF. In nucleotides, the CDR3 is TGTGCCCCATCAGCCGGCCCGACAGGGACCCTCATGAACACTGAAGCTTTCTTT.

The V and J genes are TRBV6-2 or TRBV6-3 and TRBJ1-2; the D gene is possibly TRBD1 (5 bases). CDR3 size: 12 residues. Trimming pared 2 bases from V and 8 bases from J, leaving 9 bases between. Germline CDR1 is MNHEY and CDR2 is SVGEGT. CDR3 nucleotides: TGTGCCAGCAGTTACCCCAACAGGGGCTACACCTTC. Translation gives CASSYPNRGYTF.

This chain connects TRBV2 to TRBJ1-1; no reliable D call. CDR3 size: 14 residues. Germline CDR1 is SNHLY and CDR2 is FYNNEI. Trimming removed 7 bases from V and 0 bases from J, with 12 bases in between. The chain's CDR3 is CASNRWRLNTEAFF. The CDR3 DNA is TGTGCCAGCAATCGTTGGCGGCTGAACACTGAAGCTTTCTTT.

The rearrangement uses TRBV11-2 and TRBJ2-3; TRBD2 aligns across 8 bases. The V and J ends lost 1 base and 2 bases, in that order; junction bases with no gene match: 2. CDR3 length equals 15 residues. Germline V gives CDR1 SGHAT, CDR2 FQNNGV. This CDR3 reads CASSLAGGFTDTQYF. The CDR3 DNA sequence: TGTGCCAGCAGCTTAGCGGGGGGGTTCACAGATACGCAGTATTTT. Together with reference TRBV11-2 and TRBJ2-3, the CDR3 gives the full variable domain: EAGVAQSPRYKIIEKRQSVAFWCNPISGHATLYWYQQILGQGPKLLIQFQNNGVVDDSQLPKDRFSAERLKGVDSTLKIQPAKLEDSAVYLCASSLAGGFTDTQYFGPGTRLTVL.

The gene calls are TRBV19 and TRBJ1-1; TRBD1 is a possible D gene (6 bases). The CDR3 consists of 15 residues. Trimming left V 7 bases short and J 2 bases short, with 17 bases between. CDR1 is LNHDA and CDR2 is SQIVND in the germline V gene (reference sequence). The CDR3 bases are TGTGCCAGTACTCGGTTGGGGGCAGTTAACACTGAAGCTTTCTTT. Protein sequence: CASTRLGAVNTEAFF.

This CDR3 is CASSYAWKGAGNTEAFF. CDR3 DNA: TGTGCCAGCAGTTACGCGTGGAAGGGGGCAGGGAACACTGAAGCTTTCTTT. The chain recombines TRBV6-2 or TRBV6-3 with TRBJ1-1; the match to TRBD1 covers 7 bases. The CDR3 is 17 residues long. Germline CDR1 reads MNHEY; CDR2 reads SVGEGT. Trimming removed 2 bases from V and 1 base from J; junction bases left unmatched: 10.

The rearrangement uses TRBV7-3 and TRBJ2-2; perhaps TRBD1 as D (5 bases). Deletions cut 0 bases from V and 6 bases from J, with 14 bases between. The CDR3 length is 16 residues. The V gene's germline CDR1 is SGHTA and CDR2 FQGTGA. The CDR3 protein is CASSLTPQGRAGELFF. The CDR3 bases are TGTGCCAGCAGCTTAACTCCCCAGGGAAGGGCCGGGGAGCTGTTTTTT.

The V call is TRBV30, the J call TRBJ2-1; 12 bases agree with TRBD2. The junction had 6 bases not matched to a gene; V was cut back by 3 bases and J by 3 bases. Per the germline V gene, CDR1 is GTSNPN and CDR2 is SVGIG (reference sequence). This CDR3 spans 16 amino acids. The CDR3 DNA reads TGTGCCTGGAGCCTAGCTAGCGGGGGGGTCTACAATGAGCAGTTCTTC. The encoded protein is CAWSLASGGVYNEQFF.